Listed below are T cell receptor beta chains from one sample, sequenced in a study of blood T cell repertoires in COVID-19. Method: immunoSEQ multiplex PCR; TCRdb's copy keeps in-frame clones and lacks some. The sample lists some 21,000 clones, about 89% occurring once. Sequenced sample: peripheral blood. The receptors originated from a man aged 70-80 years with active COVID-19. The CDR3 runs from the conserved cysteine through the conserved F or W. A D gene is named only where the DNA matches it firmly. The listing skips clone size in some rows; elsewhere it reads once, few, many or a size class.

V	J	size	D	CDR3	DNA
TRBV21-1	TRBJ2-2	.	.	CASSPRITGGLNTGELFF	TGTGCCAGCAGCCCGCGGATCACAGGGGGCCTCAACACCGGGGAGCTGTTTTTT
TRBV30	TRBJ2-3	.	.	CAWSGVAVSWGTDTQYF	TGTGCCTGGAGTGGAGTAGCGGTCTCGTGGGGCACAGATACGCAGTATTTT
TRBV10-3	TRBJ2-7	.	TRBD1	CAISARGQGYEQYF	TGTGCCATCAGCGCAAGAGGACAGGGCTACGAGCAGTACTTC
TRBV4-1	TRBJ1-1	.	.	CASSQRQSEAFF	TGCGCCAGCAGCCAACGACAGAGCGAAGCTTTCTTT
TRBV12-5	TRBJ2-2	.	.	CASRGLYNTGELFF	TGTGCTAGCCGCGGCTTGTATAACACCGGGGAGCTGTTTTTT
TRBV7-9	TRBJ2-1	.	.	CASSLTAPGGEQFF	TGTGCCAGCAGCTTAACTGCCCCGGGTGGTGAGCAGTTCTTC
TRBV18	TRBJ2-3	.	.	CASSPLRSTDTQYF	TGTGCCAGCTCCCCTCTAAGATCCACAGATACGCAGTATTTT
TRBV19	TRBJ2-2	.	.	CASSIDRGEGELFF	TGTGCCAGTAGTATAGACAGGGGCGAGGGGGAGCTGTTTTTT
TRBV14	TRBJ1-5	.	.	CASSLSGGGPQHF	TGTGCCAGCAGCCTCTCTGGAGGAGGGCCCCAGCATTTT
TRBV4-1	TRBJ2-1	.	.	CASSQDLGRYNEQFF	TGCGCCAGCAGCCAAGATCTGGGCAGATACAATGAGCAGTTCTTC
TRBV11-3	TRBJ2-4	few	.	CASSLVSWGPRDQYF	TGTGCCAGCAGCTTAGTGAGCTGGGGCCCCCGTGACCAGTACTTC
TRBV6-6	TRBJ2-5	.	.	CASSYSSETQYF	TGTGCCAGCAGTTACTCGTCGGAGACCCAGTACTTC
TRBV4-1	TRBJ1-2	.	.	CASSPELAETIWGYTF	TGCGCCAGCAGCCCCGAATTGGCCGAAACGATTTGGGGCTACACCTTC
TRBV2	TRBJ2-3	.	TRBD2	CASSDRSGSADTQYF	TGTGCCAGCAGTGATAGGAGCGGGAGTGCAGATACGCAGTATTTT
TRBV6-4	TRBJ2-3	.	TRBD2	CASRDASGPTDTQYF	TGTGCCAGCAGGGACGCTAGCGGGCCGACAGATACGCAGTATTTT
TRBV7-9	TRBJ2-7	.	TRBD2	CASSLDAGVLAGEQYF	TGTGCCAGCAGCTTAGACGCAGGGGTGCTAGCGGGGGAGCAGTACTTC
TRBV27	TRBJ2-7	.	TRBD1	CASSFSLTGAYEQYF	TGTGCCAGCAGTTTTAGTTTGACAGGGGCCTACGAGCAGTACTTC
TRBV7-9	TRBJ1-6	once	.	CASTRSSSYNSPLHF	TGTGCCAGCACCCGTTCTAGCTCCTATAATTCACCCCTCCACTTT
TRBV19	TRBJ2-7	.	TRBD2	CASSIVQREYGEQYF	TGTGCCAGTAGTATAGTACAGCGGGAGTACGGCGAGCAGTACTTC
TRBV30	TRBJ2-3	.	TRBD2	CAWERRGVKDTQYF	TGTGCCTGGGAAAGGCGGGGGGTGAAAGATACGCAGTATTTT
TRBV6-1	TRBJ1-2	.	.	CASSEWEGAVGYTF	TGTGCCAGCAGTGAGTGGGAAGGGGCTGTAGGCTACACCTTC
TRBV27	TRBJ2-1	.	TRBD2	CASLTPGTKAYNEQFF	TGTGCCAGCCTTACACCCGGGACTAAAGCCTACAATGAGCAGTTCTTC
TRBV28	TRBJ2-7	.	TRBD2	CASRPGGGGYEQYF	TGTGCCAGCAGGCCTGGGGGGGGTGGTTACGAGCAGTACTTC
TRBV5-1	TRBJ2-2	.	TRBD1	CASSLDRGITGELFF	TGCGCCAGCAGCTTAGACAGGGGGATCACCGGGGAGCTGTTTTTT
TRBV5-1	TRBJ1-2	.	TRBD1	CASSDPRQGRANYGYTF	TGCGCCAGCAGCGACCCCCGACAGGGCCGGGCTAACTATGGCTACACCTTC
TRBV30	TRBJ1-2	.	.	CAWSPGGPGYTF	TGTGCCTGGAGTCCCGGGGGGCCCGGCTACACCTTC